This TCR beta chain stems from a study of blood T cell repertoires in COVID-19. Looking at the study overall: Acute-phase and convalescent COVID-19 samples originated in the United States, Italy and Spain. From T cells, B-cell-depleted T cells, or PBMCs came the material, which was cDNA or gDNA.

Per germline, CDR1 LNHDA and CDR2 SQIVND (reference sequence). V trimming: 6 bases; J trimming: 4 bases; junction bases outside the gene matches: 4. This CDR3 contains 13 residues. Per the original data handling: Counts of nucleated cells, estimated from reference gene primer amplification, were obtained. Sequencing was performed with immunoSEQ multiplex PCR; in TCRdb, only in-frame clones are kept and a portion is missing. The V and J calls and clone size were taken over from that table, and D and trimming were inferred from the DNA. The table has 140,000 or so clones, about 87% seen once. What was sequenced was peripheral blood. This TCR derives from a man aged 45-65 years who had recovered from COVID-19. The genes are TRBV19 and TRBJ1-1, with 8 bases matching TRBD1. CDR3 in DNA: TGTGCCAGTAGCCATACAGGGGGCACTGAAGCTTTCTTT. It yields the protein CASSHTGGTEAFF.